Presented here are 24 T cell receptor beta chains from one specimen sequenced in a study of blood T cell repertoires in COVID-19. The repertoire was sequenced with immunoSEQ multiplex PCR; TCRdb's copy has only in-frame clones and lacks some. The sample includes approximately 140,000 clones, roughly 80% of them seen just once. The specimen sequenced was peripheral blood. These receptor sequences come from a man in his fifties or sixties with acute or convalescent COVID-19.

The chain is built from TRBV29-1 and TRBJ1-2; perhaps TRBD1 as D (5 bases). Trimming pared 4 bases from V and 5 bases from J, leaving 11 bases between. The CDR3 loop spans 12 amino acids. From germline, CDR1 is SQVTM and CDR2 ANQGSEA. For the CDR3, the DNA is TGCAGCGTTGTGGGGCAGCCATATGGCTACACCTTC. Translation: CSVVGQPYGYTF.

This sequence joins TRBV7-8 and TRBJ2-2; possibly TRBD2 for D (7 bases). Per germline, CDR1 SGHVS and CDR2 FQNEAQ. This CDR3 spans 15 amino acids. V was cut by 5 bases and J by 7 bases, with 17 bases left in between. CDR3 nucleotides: TGTGCCAGCAGCCCCATCGGGGGGCCTATCGGGGAGCTGTTTTTT. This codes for CASSPIGGPIGELFF.

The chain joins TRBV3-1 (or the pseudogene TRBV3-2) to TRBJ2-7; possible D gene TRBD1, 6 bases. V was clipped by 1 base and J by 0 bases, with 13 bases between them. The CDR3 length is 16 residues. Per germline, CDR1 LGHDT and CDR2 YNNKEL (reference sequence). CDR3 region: CASSQGATGNSYEQYF. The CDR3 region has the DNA TGTGCCAGCAGCCAAGGGGCGACAGGAAACTCCTACGAGCAGTACTTC.

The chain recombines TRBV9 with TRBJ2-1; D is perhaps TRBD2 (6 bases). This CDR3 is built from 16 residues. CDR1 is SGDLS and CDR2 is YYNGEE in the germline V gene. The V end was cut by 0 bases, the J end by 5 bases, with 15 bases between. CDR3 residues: CASSVAGTGANNEQFF. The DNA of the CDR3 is TGTGCCAGCAGCGTAGCCGGGACGGGAGCAAACAATGAGCAGTTCTTC. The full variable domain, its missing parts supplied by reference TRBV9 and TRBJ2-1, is DSGVTQTPKHLITATGQRVTLRCSPRSGDLSVYWYQQSLDQGLQFLIQYYNGEERAKGNILERFSAQQFPDLHSELNLSSLELGDSALYFCASSVAGTGANNEQFFGPGTRLTVL.

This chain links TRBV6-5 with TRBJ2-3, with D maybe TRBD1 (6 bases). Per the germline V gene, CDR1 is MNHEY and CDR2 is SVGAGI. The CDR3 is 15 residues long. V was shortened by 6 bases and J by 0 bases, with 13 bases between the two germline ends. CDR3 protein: CASSRTDSSTDTQYF. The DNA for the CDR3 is TGTGCCAGCAGCCGGACAGACTCTAGCACAGATACGCAGTATTTT.

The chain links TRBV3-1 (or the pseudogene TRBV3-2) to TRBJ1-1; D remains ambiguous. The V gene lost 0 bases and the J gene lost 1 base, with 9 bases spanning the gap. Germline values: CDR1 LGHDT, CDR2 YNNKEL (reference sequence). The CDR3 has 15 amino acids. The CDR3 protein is CASSQDSGENTEAFF. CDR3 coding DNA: TGTGCCAGCAGCCAAGATTCCGGGGAGAACACTGAAGCTTTCTTT.

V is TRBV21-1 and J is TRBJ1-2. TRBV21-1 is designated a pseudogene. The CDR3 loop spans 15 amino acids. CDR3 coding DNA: TGTGCCAGCAGCAACGGAGTGCGGCGGGACTATGGCTACACCTTC. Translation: CASSNGVRRDYGYTF.

The CDR3 loop is CATSRSIAGGYEQYF. The CDR3 DNA sequence: TGTGCCACCAGCAGAAGTATAGCGGGGGGCTACGAGCAGTACTTC. J is TRBJ2-7 and V is TRBV15, with 10 bases identical to TRBD2. V dropped 2 bases and J dropped 3; count of bases not matched to a gene: 4. There are 15 residues in the CDR3. Per germline, CDR1 LNHNV and CDR2 YYDKDF (reference sequence).

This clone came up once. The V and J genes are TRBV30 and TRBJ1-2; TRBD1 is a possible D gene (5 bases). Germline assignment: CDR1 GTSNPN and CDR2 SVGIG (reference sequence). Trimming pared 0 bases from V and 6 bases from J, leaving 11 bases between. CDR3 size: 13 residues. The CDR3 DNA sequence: TGTGCCTGGAGTGTAGAACAGGAACATGGCTACACCTTC. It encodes CAWSVEQEHGYTF.

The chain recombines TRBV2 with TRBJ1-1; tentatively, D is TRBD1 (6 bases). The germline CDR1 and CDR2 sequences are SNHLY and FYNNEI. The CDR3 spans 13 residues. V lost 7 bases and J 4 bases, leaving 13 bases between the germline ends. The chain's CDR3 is CASTTGLGTEAFF. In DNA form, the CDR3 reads TGTGCCAGCACTACAGGGTTGGGCACTGAAGCTTTCTTT.

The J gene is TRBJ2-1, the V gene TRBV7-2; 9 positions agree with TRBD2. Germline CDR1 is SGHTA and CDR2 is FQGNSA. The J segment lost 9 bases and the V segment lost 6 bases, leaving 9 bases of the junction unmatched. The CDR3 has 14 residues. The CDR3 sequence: CASRGGGARGEQFF. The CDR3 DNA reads TGTGCCAGCAGGGGCGGGGGGGCGCGGGGTGAGCAGTTCTTC. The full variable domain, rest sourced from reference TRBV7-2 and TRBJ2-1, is GAGVSQSPSNKVTEKGKDVELRCDPISGHTALYWYRQSLGQGLEFLIYFQGNSAPDKSGLPSDRFSAERTGGSVSTLTIQRTQQEDSAVYLCASRGGGARGEQFFGPGTRLTVL.

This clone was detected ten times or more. The CDR3 reads CASSVGDTSYGYTF. DNA of the CDR3: TGTGCCAGCAGCGTAGGTGACACTAGCTATGGCTACACCTTC. The rearrangement joins TRBV9 to TRBJ1-2, with D unresolved. This CDR3 spans 14 amino acids. Trimming removed 0 bases from V and 4 bases from J, with 10 bases in between. The germline V gene encodes CDR1 SGDLS and CDR2 YYNGEE. Drawing the rest from reference TRBV9 and TRBJ1-2, the complete variable domain is DSGVTQTPKHLITATGQRVTLRCSPRSGDLSVYWYQQSLDQGLQFLIQYYNGEERAKGNILERFSAQQFPDLHSELNLSSLELGDSALYFCASSVGDTSYGYTFGSGTRLTVV.

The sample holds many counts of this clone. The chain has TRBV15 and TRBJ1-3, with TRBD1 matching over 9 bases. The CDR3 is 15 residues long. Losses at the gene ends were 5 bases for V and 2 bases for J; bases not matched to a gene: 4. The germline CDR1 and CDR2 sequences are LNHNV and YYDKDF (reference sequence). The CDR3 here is CATSSRQGAGNTIYF. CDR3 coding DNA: TGTGCCACCAGCTCTCGACAGGGGGCTGGAAACACCATATATTTT.

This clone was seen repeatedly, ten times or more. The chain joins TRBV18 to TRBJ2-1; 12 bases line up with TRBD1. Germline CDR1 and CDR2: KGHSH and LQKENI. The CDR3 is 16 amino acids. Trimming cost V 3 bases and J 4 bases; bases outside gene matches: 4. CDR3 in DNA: TGTGCCAGCTCACCTGGGACAGGGGGCTTGTACAATGAGCAGTTCTTC. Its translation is CASSPGTGGLYNEQFF.

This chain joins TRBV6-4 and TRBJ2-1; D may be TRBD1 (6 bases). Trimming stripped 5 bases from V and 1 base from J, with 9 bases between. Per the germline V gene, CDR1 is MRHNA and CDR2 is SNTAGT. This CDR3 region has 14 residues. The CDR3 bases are TGTGCCAGCAGTATAACAGGGTCCTACAATGAGCAGTTCTTC. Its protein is CASSITGSYNEQFF.

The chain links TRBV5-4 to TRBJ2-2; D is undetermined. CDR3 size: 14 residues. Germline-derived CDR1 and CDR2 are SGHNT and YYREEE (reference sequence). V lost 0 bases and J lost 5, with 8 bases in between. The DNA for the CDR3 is TGTGCCAGCAGCTTGGGGGCAGCTACCGGGGAGCTGTTTTTT. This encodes CASSLGAATGELFF.

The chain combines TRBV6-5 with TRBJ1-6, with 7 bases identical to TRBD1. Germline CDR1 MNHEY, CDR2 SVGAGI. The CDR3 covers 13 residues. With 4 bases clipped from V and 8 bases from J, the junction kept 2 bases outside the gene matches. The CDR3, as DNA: TGTGCCAGCAGTTGGACAGGAGATTCACCCCTCCACTTT. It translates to CASSWTGDSPLHF.

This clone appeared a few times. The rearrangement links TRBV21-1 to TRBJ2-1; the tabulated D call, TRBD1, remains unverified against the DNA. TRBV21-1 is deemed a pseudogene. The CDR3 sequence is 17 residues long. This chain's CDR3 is CASSDACWTGGRNEQFF. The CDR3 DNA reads TGTGCCAGCAGCGATGCTTGTTGGACAGGGGGGAGGAATGAGCAGTTCTTC.

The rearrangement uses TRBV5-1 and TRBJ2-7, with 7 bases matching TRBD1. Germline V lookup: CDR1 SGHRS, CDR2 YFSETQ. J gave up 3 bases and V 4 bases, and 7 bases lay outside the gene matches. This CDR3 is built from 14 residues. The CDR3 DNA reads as TGCGCCAGCAGCCATCCGGGACAGCACTACGAGCAGTACTTC. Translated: CASSHPGQHYEQYF.

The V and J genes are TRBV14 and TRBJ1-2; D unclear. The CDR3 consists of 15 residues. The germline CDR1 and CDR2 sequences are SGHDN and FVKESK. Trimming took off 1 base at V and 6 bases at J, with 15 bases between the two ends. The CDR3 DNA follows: TGTGCCAGCAGCCAAGCATTACGTTCGGTAAATGGCTACACCTTC. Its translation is CASSQALRSVNGYTF.

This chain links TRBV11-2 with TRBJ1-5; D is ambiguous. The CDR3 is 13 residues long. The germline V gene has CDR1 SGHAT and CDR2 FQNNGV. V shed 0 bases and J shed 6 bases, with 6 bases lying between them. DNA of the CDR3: TGTGCCAGCAGCTTAGATGTAATTCAGCCCCAGCATTTT. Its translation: CASSLDVIQPQHF.

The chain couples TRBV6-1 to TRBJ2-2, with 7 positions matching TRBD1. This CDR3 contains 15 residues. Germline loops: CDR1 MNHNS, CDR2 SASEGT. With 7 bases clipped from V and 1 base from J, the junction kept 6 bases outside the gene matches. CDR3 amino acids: CASNTGAMNTGELFF. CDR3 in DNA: TGTGCCAGCAACACAGGGGCTATGAACACCGGGGAGCTGTTTTTT.

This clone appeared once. As DNA, the CDR3 is TGTGCCAGCAGCCAAGTACCGGGACACGACTCTGGAAACACCATATATTTT. Protein sequence: CASSQVPGHDSGNTIYF. V and J are TRBV3-1 (or the pseudogene TRBV3-2) and TRBJ1-3; TRBD1 is a possible D gene (6 bases). V lost 1 base and J lost 0, with 13 bases in between. CDR1 and CDR2 (germline): LGHDT, YNNKEL (reference sequence). There are 17 residues in the CDR3.

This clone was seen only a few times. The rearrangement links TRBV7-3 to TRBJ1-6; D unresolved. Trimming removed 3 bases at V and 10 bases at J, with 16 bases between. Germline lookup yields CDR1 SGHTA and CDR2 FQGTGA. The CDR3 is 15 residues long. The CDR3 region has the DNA TGTGCCAGCAGCTTTGCCGGACGGGGAGAGTCACCCCTCCACTTT. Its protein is CASSFAGRGESPLHF.